This note documents a single T cell receptor beta chain sequence. The data derive from a study of blood T cells in healthy people across ages. Next came a second PCR, run for about 7 to 12 cycles, which used a sample-barcoded 5' primer along with a J-beta primer mix. TCRdb passed the 5' RACE reads through MiXCR, listing each CDR3 protein once. The profile shows 500,000 to 700,000 distinct CDR3 sequences, around 31% of them singletons. Aged about 6 to 90, donors were systemically healthy Caucasians from Russia. Isolation yielded PBMCs, at least 6 million per sample, in every case. Sequencing used blood. The sequence was collected from a woman older than 75 in good health.

DNA for the CDR3: TGTGCCAGCAGCCTTAGCGGGGGGCTGTTCTCGCACAATGAGCAGTACTTC. Translation: CASSLSGGLFSHNEQYF. V usage is TRBV12-3 or TRBV12-4 and J usage is TRBJ2-5, with 10 bases aligning to TRBD2. There are 17 residues in the CDR3. Germline trimming cut 6 bases from V and 11 bases from J; bases unmatched to any gene: 21.